This TCR beta chain was sequenced in a study of early T cells in non-severe SARS-CoV-2 infection. General study findings and limits: Reliance on VDJdb matching favored anti-spike CD8 responses; private and CD4 specificities were missed.

Per the germline V gene, CDR1 is MNHEY and CDR2 is SVGEGT. The CDR3 spans 15 residues. The V end was cut by 2 bases, the J end by 4 bases, with 14 bases between. Via MiXCR, TCRdb re-called the 5' RACE reads, giving one row per CDR3 protein. Of approximately 48,000 distinct CDR3 sequences in the sample, around 6.5% are singletons; the top ten hold roughly 2.8%. This clonotype was counted a few times. Its antigen is not identified. The chain has TRBV6-2 or TRBV6-3 and TRBJ1-2; TRBD1 might be the D (6 bases). The clonotype originates from an adult who was a healthcare worker with PCR-confirmed SARS-CoV-2 infection or an uninfected control (not recorded which). Sequences were derived from whole blood, sampled at baseline. The CDR3 region is CASSYPPGGSYGYTF. CDR3 coding DNA: TGTGCCAGCAGTTACCCCCCCGGGGGCAGCTATGGCTACACCTTC.